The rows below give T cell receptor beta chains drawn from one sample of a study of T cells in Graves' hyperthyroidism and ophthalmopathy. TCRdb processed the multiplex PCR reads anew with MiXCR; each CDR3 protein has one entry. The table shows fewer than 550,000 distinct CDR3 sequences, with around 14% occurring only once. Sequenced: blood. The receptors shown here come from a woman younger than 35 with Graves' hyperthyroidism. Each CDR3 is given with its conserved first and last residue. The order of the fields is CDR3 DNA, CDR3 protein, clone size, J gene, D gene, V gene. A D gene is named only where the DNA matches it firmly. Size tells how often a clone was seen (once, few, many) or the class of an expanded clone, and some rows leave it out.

CDR3 DNA: TGTGCCAGCAGCTTGGAGGTAGCGGGAAGTAATGAGCAGTTCTTC; CDR3 protein: CASSLEVAGSNEQFF; clone size: few; J gene: TRBJ2-1; D gene: TRBD2; V gene: TRBV5-6
CDR3 DNA: TGTGCCAGCCGGTCCTGCCCCTGCCATGTCCAGTACTTC; CDR3 protein: CASRSCPCHVQYF; clone size: .; J gene: TRBJ2-5; D gene: .; V gene: TRBV6-9
CDR3 DNA: TGCGCCAGCAGCCCGACAGGGGACACTGAAGCTTTCTTT; CDR3 protein: CASSPTGDTEAFF; clone size: many; J gene: TRBJ1-1; D gene: TRBD1; V gene: TRBV5-1
CDR3 DNA: TGTGCCAGCAGTCGACAGGGGACGACATCTAACTATGGCTACACCTTC; CDR3 protein: CASSRQGTTSNYGYTF; clone size: many; J gene: TRBJ1-2; D gene: TRBD1; V gene: TRBV6-2/TRBV6-3
CDR3 DNA: TGTGCCAGCAGCCAAGGACAGGGGATGAACACTGAAGCTTTCTTT; CDR3 protein: CASSQGQGMNTEAFF; clone size: many; J gene: TRBJ1-1; D gene: TRBD1; V gene: TRBV7-9
CDR3 DNA: TGCAGTGCTAGTTCATTCGGGGGAATAAAGGGAACCTACGAGCAGTACTTC; CDR3 protein: CSASSFGGIKGTYEQYF; clone size: .; J gene: TRBJ2-7; D gene: .; V gene: TRBV20-1
CDR3 DNA: TGTGCCAGCAGTTTCGCACAGGGCTCTGAAGCTTTCTTT; CDR3 protein: CASSFAQGSEAFF; clone size: .; J gene: TRBJ1-1; D gene: .; V gene: TRBV12-3/TRBV12-4
CDR3 DNA: TGTGCCAGCAGTTACGGACAGGGTTATCAGCCCCAGCATTTT; CDR3 protein: CASSYGQGYQPQHF; clone size: many; J gene: TRBJ1-5; D gene: TRBD1; V gene: TRBV6-5
CDR3 DNA: TGTGCCAGCAGCTTAGGGGACAGGGTTAACACTGAAGCTTTCTTT; CDR3 protein: CASSLGDRVNTEAFF; clone size: many; J gene: TRBJ1-1; D gene: TRBD1; V gene: TRBV7-9
CDR3 DNA: TGTGCCAGCAGCTTAGCCGTACACAATGAGCAGTTCTTC; CDR3 protein: CASSLAVHNEQFF; clone size: many; J gene: TRBJ2-1; D gene: .; V gene: TRBV11-3
CDR3 DNA: TGCAGTGCTAGACAGGGCCTATTTAATGAAAAACTGTTTTTT; CDR3 protein: CSARQGLFNEKLFF; clone size: many; J gene: TRBJ1-4; D gene: .; V gene: TRBV20-1
CDR3 DNA: TGTGCCAGCAGCTTTGGGGTAAACAATGAGCAGTTCTTC; CDR3 protein: CASSFGVNNEQFF; clone size: many; J gene: TRBJ2-1; D gene: .; V gene: TRBV11-1
CDR3 DNA: TGCAGTGCTCCTCGGGACAGTGGCTCCTACAATGAGCAGTTCTTC; CDR3 protein: CSAPRDSGSYNEQFF; clone size: many; J gene: TRBJ2-1; D gene: TRBD1; V gene: TRBV20-1
CDR3 DNA: TGTGCCAGCAGTTCTAACATACAAGGGACGAACACTGAAGCTTTCTTT; CDR3 protein: CASSSNIQGTNTEAFF; clone size: many; J gene: TRBJ1-1; D gene: .; V gene: TRBV28
CDR3 DNA: TGTGCCAGCAGCTTGTTCGGGACAGGGTTGCAAGAGACCCAGTACTTC; CDR3 protein: CASSLFGTGLQETQYF; clone size: .; J gene: TRBJ2-5; D gene: TRBD1; V gene: TRBV5-5
CDR3 DNA: TGCAGTGCTAGAGGCGGTGCACAGGGAGCCGAGAGCTCAACTAATGAAAAACTGTTTTTT; CDR3 protein: CSARGGAQGAESSTNEKLFF; clone size: .; J gene: TRBJ1-4; D gene: .; V gene: TRBV20-1
CDR3 DNA: TGCAGCGCAAATCAAATTGAGGGAGTCGGGGGTGAAAAACTGTTTTTT; CDR3 protein: CSANQIEGVGGEKLFF; clone size: .; J gene: TRBJ1-4; D gene: .; V gene: TRBV29-1
CDR3 DNA: TGTGCCAGCACACCCCGTCGGCTAGCGGGGTTCTACAATGAGCAGTTCTTC; CDR3 protein: CASTPRRLAGFYNEQFF; clone size: many; J gene: TRBJ2-1; D gene: TRBD2; V gene: TRBV6-1
CDR3 DNA: TGTGCCAGCAGTTCAGGCGGGAGTAGGACAGATACGCAGTATTTT; CDR3 protein: CASSSGGSRTDTQYF; clone size: many; J gene: TRBJ2-3; D gene: TRBD2; V gene: TRBV28
CDR3 DNA: TGTGCCAGCATTTACGACGGGGGTCTCTTTTGGATGCGGAATGCTTTCTTT; CDR3 protein: CASIYDGGLFWMRNAFF; clone size: many; J gene: TRBJ1-1; D gene: .; V gene: TRBV28
CDR3 DNA: TGTGCCAGCAGCCCCCGAGGGGAGGTTTCCGGGGAGCTGTTTTTT; CDR3 protein: CASSPRGEVSGELFF; clone size: .; J gene: TRBJ2-2; D gene: .; V gene: TRBV7-9
CDR3 DNA: TGTGCCAGCAGTTACTCCTCGGCGGGAGAGGTCGAGCAGTACTTC; CDR3 protein: CASSYSSAGEVEQYF; clone size: few; J gene: TRBJ2-7; D gene: TRBD2; V gene: TRBV6-2/TRBV6-3
CDR3 DNA: TGTGCCAGCAGCTTAAGTCCGGGACTAGCGGGAAATGAGCAGTTCTTC; CDR3 protein: CASSLSPGLAGNEQFF; clone size: many; J gene: TRBJ2-1; D gene: TRBD2; V gene: TRBV7-9
CDR3 DNA: TGCGCCAGCAGCGCGGGAGGGCCGACCTACGAGCAGTACTTC; CDR3 protein: CASSAGGPTYEQYF; clone size: many; J gene: TRBJ2-7; D gene: TRBD2; V gene: TRBV5-1
CDR3 DNA: TGTGCCAGCAGCCGGGACGTTGCCGGGAGGGATGGCTACACCTTC; CDR3 protein: CASSRDVAGRDGYTF; clone size: few; J gene: TRBJ1-2; D gene: .; V gene: TRBV5-5
CDR3 DNA: TGTGCCAGCAGCTTATCTAGCGGGGTCGGAGAGACCCAGTACTTC; CDR3 protein: CASSLSSGVGETQYF; clone size: few; J gene: TRBJ2-5; D gene: TRBD2; V gene: TRBV7-2
CDR3 DNA: TGTGCCAGCAGCCAGATCGGGGGTAAAGCCGGGGAGCTGTTTTTT; CDR3 protein: CASSQIGGKAGELFF; clone size: many; J gene: TRBJ2-2; D gene: .; V gene: TRBV3-1
CDR3 DNA: TGTGCCAGCAGCTCCGGGACCAACGGTTCACCCCTCCACTTT; CDR3 protein: CASSSGTNGSPLHF; clone size: .; J gene: TRBJ1-6; D gene: .; V gene: TRBV7-9
CDR3 DNA: TGCGCCAGCAGACAAACACTGAGGGGTAACACCGGGGAGCTGTTTTTT; CDR3 protein: CASRQTLRGNTGELFF; clone size: .; J gene: TRBJ2-2; D gene: .; V gene: TRBV4-1
CDR3 DNA: TGTGCCAGCAGTTTAAGGACAGCCTCTGGGGCCAACGTCCTGACTTTC; CDR3 protein: CASSLRTASGANVLTF; clone size: few; J gene: TRBJ2-6; D gene: .; V gene: TRBV27